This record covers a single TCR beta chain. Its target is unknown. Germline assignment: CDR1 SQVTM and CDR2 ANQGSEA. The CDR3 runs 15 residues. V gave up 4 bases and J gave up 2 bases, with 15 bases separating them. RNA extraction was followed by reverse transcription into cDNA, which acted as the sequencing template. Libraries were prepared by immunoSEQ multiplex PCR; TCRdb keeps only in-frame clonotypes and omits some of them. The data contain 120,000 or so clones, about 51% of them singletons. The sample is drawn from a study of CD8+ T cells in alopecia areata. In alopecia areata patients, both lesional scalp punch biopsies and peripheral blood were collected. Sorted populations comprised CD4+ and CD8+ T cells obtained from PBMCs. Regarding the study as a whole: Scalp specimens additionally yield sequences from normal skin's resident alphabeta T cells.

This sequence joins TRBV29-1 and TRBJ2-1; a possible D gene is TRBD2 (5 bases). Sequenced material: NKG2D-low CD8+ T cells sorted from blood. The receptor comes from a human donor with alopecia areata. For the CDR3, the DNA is TGCAGCGTTGTTCGGATCCTAGCCACCTACAATGAGCAGTTCTTC. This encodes CSVVRILATYNEQFF.